This T cell receptor (beta chain) was sequenced in a study of tumor-infiltrating lymphocytes in primary liver carcinoma. Study-level background: Tumors measured about 4.2 to 11 cm and were stage T1-T3 N0M0. The number of productive TCRbeta reads per sample ranged from roughly 3.65 to 7.13 million and was similar across tissue types.

CDR3 size: 13 residues. Germline CDR1 MNHNY, CDR2 SVGAGI (reference sequence). From 500 to 600 ng of total RNA, TCR beta-specific cDNA was reverse-transcribed using a constant-region primer. Sequencing libraries for TCR beta derived from three nested multiplex PCR rounds that used slightly modified ARM-PCR. TRBV1-TRBV30 forward primers and a C-beta reverse primer were used in the first two PCR rounds, which each ran for about 9 cycles. Each CDR3 protein gets one entry after TCRdb re-called the multiplex PCR reads with MiXCR. This sample has about 300,000 distinct CDR3 sequences, with roughly 60% found just once. Study results and limitations: Unsorted bulk samples meant CD4+ and CD8+ repertoires went uncompared.

As to this clonotype: What it binds is not known. A much larger clone differs from this one at a single base, so this may be a read error.

Germline DNA was also extracted, and blood RNA derived from unsorted whole blood. They drew roughly 3.9 milliliters of peripheral blood before surgery. The sequence derives from a man in his forties with primary liver carcinoma and hepatitis B virus infection. Input material: peripheral blood. This chain uses TRBV6-6 with TRBJ2-1; 8 bases match TRBD2. CDR3: CASTSGSFNEKFF. In DNA form, the CDR3 reads TGTGCCAGCACCAGCGGGAGTTTCAATGAGAAGTTCTTC.